These T cell receptor beta chains were read from a single sample in a study of response to subunit inactivated influenza vaccine. TCRdb reprocessed the RT-PCR reads via MiXCR and lists one record per CDR3 protein. Here the sample spans more than 600,000 distinct CDR3 sequences, under 20% being singletons. The sequenced sample was PBMCs from blood, obtained roughly 5 days after vaccination. The source of these receptors is a man aged 50-59 years who received an inactivated influenza vaccine. The CDR3 runs from the conserved cysteine through the conserved F or W.

J gene,V gene,CDR3 protein
TRBJ2-3,TRBV7-6,CASRMTGGLTDTQYF
TRBJ2-3,TRBV7-6,CASILGDTQYF
TRBJ1-3,TRBV6-1,CASKQTGSGNTIYF
TRBJ1-2,TRBV20-1,CSAREDSGYTF
TRBJ2-7,TRBV12-3/TRBV12-4,CASSLRQGTYEQYF
TRBJ2-1,TRBV27,CASVRGSGSWNEQFF
TRBJ1-2,TRBV20-1,CSARGFPGPHGYTF
TRBJ2-7,TRBV7-2,CASSLAPTPSGEQYF
TRBJ2-7,TRBV6-1,CASRRTGQGFRQYF
TRBJ2-5,TRBV20-1,CSAHNRGGETQYF
TRBJ1-2,TRBV6-1,CASEPSQGYYGYTF
TRBJ2-1,TRBV2,CASSENVLRFF
TRBJ2-7,TRBV7-2,CASSLAGQLVYEQYF
TRBJ2-7,TRBV11-1,CASSLFSSGLPYEQYF
TRBJ2-3,TRBV6-1,CASSRGLAGATDTQYF
TRBJ1-5,TRBV2,CASSVGNQPQHF
TRBJ2-3,TRBV20-1,CSARELATSTDTQYF
TRBJ2-1,TRBV12-3/TRBV12-4,CASSSQAAQFF
TRBJ2-7,TRBV7-9,CASSLGSYYEQYF
TRBJ1-2,TRBV29-1,CSVGEASYGYTF
TRBJ2-1,TRBV20-1,CSALGVGSGLDNEQFF
TRBJ2-7,TRBV4-1,CASSQDGTSRTYEQYF
TRBJ2-7,TRBV27,CASSFSGLGSYEQYF
TRBJ1-2,TRBV7-9,CASSPQGNGYTF
TRBJ2-1,TRBV5-1,CASSLTGQGDHNEQFF
TRBJ1-6,TRBV20-1,CSAREPGQDNSPLHF
TRBJ2-1,TRBV6-2/TRBV6-3,CASSPRSTGSSYNEQFF
TRBJ2-5,TRBV20-1,CSARGGKETQYF
TRBJ1-5,TRBV9,CASSADPQGNQPQHF
TRBJ2-7,TRBV15,CATGRGLSYEQYF
TRBJ1-3,TRBV7-9,CAAKGTGNTIYF
TRBJ2-1,TRBV27,CASSFGKGYNEQFF
TRBJ2-5,TRBV9,CASSAQPGLAGETQYF
TRBJ2-3,TRBV12-3/TRBV12-4,CASSWGSTDTQYF
TRBJ2-1,TRBV7-9,CASSEPYRGYNEQFF
TRBJ1-2,TRBV5-5,CASSPEGHSNYGYTF
TRBJ2-2,TRBV5-6,CASSLPGGDTGELFF
TRBJ2-7,TRBV20-1,CSATRDRGFYEQYF
TRBJ2-2,TRBV6-5,CASSWTPKANTGELFF
TRBJ2-7,TRBV24-1,CATSDGSTLQYF
TRBJ1-3,TRBV29-1,CSGEGFGNTIYF
TRBJ2-2,TRBV5-1,CASSVGLAGAGELFF
TRBJ2-3,TRBV9,CASSVRGRGTDTQYF
TRBJ2-2,TRBV5-5,CASSFYTGASGELFF
TRBJ2-3,TRBV20-1,CSAPRQVRTDTQYF
TRBJ2-5,TRBV20-1,CSAKEGQQETQYF